This T cell receptor (beta chain) is drawn from a study of technical replicates of blood from a few donors. Germline CDR1 and CDR2: SGHRS and YFSETQ. Trimming removed 0 bases from V and 3 bases from J, with 11 bases in between. The CDR3 is made up of 15 amino acids. The data were produced by immunoSEQ multiplex PCR, yet TCRdb's version contains in-frame clones alone and is incomplete. The sample has about 75,000 clones, approximately 96% seen once; the top ten hold around 0.18%. V gene TRBV5-1 combines with J gene TRBJ2-3, with D possibly TRBD1 on 5 matching bases. The receptor's source is a human donor in good health. What was sequenced was T cells isolated from PBMCs. CDR3 protein: CASSLGVQGTDTQYF. The DNA for the CDR3 is TGCGCCAGCAGCTTGGGTGTCCAGGGAACAGATACGCAGTATTTT.